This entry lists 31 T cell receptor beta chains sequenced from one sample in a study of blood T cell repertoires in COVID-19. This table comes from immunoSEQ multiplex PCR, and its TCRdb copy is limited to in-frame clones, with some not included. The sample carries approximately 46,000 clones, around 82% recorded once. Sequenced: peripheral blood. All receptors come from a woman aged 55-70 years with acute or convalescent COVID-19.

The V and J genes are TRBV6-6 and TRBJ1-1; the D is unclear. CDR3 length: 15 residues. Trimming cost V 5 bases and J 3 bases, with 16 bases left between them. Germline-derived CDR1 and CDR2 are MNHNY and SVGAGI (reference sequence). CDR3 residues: CASSHGRARDTEAFF. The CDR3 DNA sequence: TGTGCCAGCAGTCACGGGCGGGCGCGGGACACTGAAGCTTTCTTT.

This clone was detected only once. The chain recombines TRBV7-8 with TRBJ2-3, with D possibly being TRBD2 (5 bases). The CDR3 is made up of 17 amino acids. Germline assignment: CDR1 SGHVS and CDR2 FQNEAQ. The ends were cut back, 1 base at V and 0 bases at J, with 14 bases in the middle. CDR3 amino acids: CASSLGRTPASTDTQYF. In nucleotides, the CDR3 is TGTGCCAGCAGCTTAGGCCGGACTCCTGCTAGCACAGATACGCAGTATTTT.

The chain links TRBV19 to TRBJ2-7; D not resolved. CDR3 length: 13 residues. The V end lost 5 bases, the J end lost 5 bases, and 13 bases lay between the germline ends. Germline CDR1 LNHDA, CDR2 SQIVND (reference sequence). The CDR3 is CASSLRMDHEQYF. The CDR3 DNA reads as TGTGCCAGTAGTTTGCGGATGGATCACGAGCAGTACTTC.

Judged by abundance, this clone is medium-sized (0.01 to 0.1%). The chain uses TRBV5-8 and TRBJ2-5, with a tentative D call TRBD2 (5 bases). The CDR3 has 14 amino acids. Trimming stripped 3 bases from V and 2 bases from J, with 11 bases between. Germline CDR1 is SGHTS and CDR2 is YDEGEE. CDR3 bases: TGTGCCAGCAGCTACGGGATTTCTCAAGAGACCCAGTACTTC. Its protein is CASSYGISQETQYF.

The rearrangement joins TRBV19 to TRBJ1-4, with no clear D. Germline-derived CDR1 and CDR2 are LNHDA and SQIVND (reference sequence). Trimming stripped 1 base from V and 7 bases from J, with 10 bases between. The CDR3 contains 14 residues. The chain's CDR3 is CASSIAGRSEKLFF. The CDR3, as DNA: TGTGCCAGTAGTATAGCTGGCCGATCTGAAAAACTGTTTTTT.

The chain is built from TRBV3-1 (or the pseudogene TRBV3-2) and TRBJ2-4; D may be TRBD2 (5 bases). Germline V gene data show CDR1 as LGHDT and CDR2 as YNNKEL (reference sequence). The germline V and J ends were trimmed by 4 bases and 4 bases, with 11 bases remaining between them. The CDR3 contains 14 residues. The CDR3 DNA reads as TGTGCCAGCAGCCGCCGGGGTTCGAAAAACATTCAGTACTTC. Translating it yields CASSRRGSKNIQYF.

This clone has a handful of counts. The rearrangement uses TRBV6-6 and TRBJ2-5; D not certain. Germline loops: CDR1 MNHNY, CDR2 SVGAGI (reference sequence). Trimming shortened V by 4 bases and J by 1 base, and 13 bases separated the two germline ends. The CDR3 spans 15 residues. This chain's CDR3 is CASSFGTVPQETQYF. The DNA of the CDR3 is TGTGCCAGCAGTTTCGGAACAGTCCCCCAAGAGACCCAGTACTTC.

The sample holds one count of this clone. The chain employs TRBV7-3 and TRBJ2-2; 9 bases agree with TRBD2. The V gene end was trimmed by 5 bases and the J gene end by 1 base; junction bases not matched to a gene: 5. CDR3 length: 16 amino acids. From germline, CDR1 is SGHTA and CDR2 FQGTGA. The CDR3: CASSRETSGNTGELFF. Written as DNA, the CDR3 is TGTGCCAGCAGCAGAGAGACTAGCGGGAACACCGGGGAGCTGTTTTTT.

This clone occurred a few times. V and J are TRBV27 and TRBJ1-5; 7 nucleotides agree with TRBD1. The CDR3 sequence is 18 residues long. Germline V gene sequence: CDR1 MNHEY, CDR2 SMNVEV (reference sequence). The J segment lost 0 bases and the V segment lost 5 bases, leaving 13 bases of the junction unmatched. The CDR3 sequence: CASSPWGTAKGSNQPQHF. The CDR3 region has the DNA TGTGCCAGCAGTCCTTGGGGGACAGCTAAGGGTAGCAATCAGCCCCAGCATTTT.

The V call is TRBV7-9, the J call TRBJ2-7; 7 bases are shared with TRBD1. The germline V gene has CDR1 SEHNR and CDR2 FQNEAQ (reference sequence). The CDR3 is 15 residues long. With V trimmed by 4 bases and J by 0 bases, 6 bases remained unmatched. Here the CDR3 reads CASSSLAGGSYEQYF. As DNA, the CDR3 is TGTGCCAGCAGCTCCCTGGCAGGGGGCTCCTACGAGCAGTACTTC. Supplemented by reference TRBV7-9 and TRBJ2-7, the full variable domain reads DTGVSQNPRHKITKRGQNVTFRCDPISEHNRLYWYRQTLGQGPEFLTYFQNEAQLEKSRLLSDRFSAERPKGSFSTLEIQRTEQGDSAMYLCASSSLAGGSYEQYFGPGTRLTVT.

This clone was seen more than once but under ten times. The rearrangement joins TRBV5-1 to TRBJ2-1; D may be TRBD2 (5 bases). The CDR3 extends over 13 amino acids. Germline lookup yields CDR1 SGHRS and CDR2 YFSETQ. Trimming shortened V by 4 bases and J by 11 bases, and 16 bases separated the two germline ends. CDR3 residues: CASSPELVPQQFF. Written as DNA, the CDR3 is TGCGCCAGCAGCCCGGAACTAGTCCCGCAGCAGTTCTTC.

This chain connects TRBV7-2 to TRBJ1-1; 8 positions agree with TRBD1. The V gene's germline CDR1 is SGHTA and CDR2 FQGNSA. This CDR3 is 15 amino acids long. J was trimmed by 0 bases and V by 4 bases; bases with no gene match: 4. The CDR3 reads CASSWDRRLNTEAFF. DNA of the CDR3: TGTGCCAGCAGCTGGGACAGGCGTTTGAACACTGAAGCTTTCTTT.

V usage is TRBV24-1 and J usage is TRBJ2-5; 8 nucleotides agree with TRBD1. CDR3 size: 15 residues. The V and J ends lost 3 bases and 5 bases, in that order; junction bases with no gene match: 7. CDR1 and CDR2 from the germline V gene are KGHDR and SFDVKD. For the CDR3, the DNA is TGTGCCACCAGTGATCCCCAGGGGGCCGGGGAGACCCAGTACTTC. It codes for CATSDPQGAGETQYF.

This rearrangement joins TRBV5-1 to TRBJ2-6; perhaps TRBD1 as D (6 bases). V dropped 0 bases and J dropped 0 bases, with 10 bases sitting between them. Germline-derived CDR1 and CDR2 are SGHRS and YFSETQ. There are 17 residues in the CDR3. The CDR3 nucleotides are TGCGCCAGCAGCTTGGTTCCAGGGGACTCTGGGGCCAACGTCCTGACTTTC. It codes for CASSLVPGDSGANVLTF.

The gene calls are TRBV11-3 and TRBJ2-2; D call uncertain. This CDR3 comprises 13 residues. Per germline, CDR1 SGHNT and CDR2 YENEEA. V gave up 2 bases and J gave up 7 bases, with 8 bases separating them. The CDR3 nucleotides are TGTGCCAGCAGCTTAAATTCAATCGGGGAGCTGTTTTTT. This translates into CASSLNSIGELFF.

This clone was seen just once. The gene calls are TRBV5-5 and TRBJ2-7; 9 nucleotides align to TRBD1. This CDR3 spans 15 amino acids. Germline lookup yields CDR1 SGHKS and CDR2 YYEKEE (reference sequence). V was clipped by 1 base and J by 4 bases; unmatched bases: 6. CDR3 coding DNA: TGTGCCAGCAGCTTGCTTCCGGGACAGGGTTACGAGCAGTACTTC. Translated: CASSLLPGQGYEQYF.

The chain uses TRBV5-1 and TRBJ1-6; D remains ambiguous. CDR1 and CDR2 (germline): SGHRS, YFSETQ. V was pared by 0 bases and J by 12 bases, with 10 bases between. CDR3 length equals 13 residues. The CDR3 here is CASSLEIELPLHF. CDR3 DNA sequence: TGCGCCAGCAGCTTGGAGATCGAGCTACCCCTCCACTTT.

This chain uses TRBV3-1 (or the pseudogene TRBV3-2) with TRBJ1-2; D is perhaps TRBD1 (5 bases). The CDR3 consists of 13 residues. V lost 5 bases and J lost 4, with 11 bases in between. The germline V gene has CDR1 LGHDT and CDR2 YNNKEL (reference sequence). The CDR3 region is CASSSGHLYGYTF. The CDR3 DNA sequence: TGTGCCAGCAGCTCCGGACACCTCTATGGCTACACCTTC.

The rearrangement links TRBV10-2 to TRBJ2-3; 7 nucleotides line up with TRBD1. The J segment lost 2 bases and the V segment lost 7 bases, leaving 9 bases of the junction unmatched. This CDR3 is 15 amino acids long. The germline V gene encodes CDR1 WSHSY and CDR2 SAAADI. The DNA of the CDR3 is TGCGCCAGCAAATTACAGACAGGGTACACAGATACGCAGTATTTT. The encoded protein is CASKLQTGYTDTQYF.

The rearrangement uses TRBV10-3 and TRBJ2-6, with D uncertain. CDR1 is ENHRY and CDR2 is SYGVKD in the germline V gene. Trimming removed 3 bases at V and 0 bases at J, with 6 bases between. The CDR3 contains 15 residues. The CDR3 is CAISDELSGANVLTF. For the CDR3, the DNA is TGTGCCATCAGTGATGAACTCTCTGGGGCCAACGTCCTGACTTTC.

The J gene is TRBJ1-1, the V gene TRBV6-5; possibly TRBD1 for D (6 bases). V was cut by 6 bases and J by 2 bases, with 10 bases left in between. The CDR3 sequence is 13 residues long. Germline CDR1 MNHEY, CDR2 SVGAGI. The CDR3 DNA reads TGTGCCAGCAGACCAGGGGTTAACACTGAAGCTTTCTTT. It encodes CASRPGVNTEAFF.

CDR3 loop: CAARAGQGPNQPQHF. In DNA form, the CDR3 reads TGTGCCGCTAGAGCCGGACAGGGGCCCAATCAGCCCCAGCATTTT. The J gene is TRBJ1-5, the V gene TRBV19, with 9 bases identical to TRBD1. CDR3 length equals 15 residues. Germline V gives CDR1 LNHDA, CDR2 SQIVND (reference sequence). The J segment lost 3 bases and the V segment lost 11 bases, leaving 11 bases of the junction unmatched.

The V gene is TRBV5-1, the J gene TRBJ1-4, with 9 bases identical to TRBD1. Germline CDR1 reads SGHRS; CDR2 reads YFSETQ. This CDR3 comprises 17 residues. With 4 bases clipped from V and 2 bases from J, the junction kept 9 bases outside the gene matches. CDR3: CASSQDRGVDTNEKLFF. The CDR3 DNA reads TGCGCCAGCAGCCAGGACAGGGGTGTGGATACTAATGAAAAACTGTTTTTT.

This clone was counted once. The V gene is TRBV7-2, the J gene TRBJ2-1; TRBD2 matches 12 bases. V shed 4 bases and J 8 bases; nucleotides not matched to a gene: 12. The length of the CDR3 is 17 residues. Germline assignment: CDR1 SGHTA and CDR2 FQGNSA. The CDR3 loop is CASSSSRTSGASDEQFF. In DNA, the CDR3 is TGTGCCAGCAGCTCATCACGGACTAGCGGGGCCTCGGATGAGCAGTTCTTC.

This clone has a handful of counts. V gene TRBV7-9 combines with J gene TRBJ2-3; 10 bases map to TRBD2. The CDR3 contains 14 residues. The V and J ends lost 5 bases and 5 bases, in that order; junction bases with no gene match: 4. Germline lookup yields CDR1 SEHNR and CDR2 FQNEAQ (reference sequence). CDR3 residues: CASSGSGRGDTQYF. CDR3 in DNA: TGTGCCAGCAGCGGCAGCGGGAGGGGAGATACGCAGTATTTT.

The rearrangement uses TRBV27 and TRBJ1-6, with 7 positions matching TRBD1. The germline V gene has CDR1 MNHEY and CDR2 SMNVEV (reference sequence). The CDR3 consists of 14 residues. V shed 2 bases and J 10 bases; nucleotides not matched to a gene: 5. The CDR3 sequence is CASSLQQGRSPLHF. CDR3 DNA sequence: TGTGCCAGCAGTTTACAACAGGGGAGGTCACCCCTCCACTTT.

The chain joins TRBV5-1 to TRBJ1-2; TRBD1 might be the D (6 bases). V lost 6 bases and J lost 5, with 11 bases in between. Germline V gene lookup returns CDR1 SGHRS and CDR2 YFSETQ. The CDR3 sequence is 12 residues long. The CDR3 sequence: CASTQQGYGYTF. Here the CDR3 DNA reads TGCGCCAGCACCCAACAGGGTTATGGCTACACCTTC.

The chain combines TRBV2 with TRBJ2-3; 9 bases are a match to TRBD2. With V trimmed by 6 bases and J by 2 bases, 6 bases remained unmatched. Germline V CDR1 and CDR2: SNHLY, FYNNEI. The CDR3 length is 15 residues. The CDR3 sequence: CASRRLAALTDTQYF. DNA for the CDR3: TGTGCCAGCAGGAGACTAGCGGCCCTCACAGATACGCAGTATTTT.

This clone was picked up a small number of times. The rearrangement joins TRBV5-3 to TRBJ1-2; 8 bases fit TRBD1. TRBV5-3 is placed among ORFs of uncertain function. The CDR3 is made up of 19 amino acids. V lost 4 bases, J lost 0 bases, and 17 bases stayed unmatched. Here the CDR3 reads CARSQIPRTGSDTNYGYTF. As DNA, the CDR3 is TGTGCCAGAAGCCAAATACCCAGGACAGGGAGCGACACTAACTATGGCTACACCTTC.

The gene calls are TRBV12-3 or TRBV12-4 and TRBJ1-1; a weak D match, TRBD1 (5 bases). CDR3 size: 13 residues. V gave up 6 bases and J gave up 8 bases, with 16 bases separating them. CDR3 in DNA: TGTGCCAGCAGCCGGAACCGGGGGGGAGAAGCTTTCTTT. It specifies CASSRNRGGEAFF.

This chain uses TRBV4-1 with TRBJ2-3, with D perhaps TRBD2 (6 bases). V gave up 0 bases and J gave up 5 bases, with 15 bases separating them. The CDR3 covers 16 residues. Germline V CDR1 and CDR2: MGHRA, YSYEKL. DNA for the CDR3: TGCGCCAGCAGCCAAGAAGGCGGAGGGGCCTTAGATACGCAGTATTTT. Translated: CASSQEGGGALDTQYF.